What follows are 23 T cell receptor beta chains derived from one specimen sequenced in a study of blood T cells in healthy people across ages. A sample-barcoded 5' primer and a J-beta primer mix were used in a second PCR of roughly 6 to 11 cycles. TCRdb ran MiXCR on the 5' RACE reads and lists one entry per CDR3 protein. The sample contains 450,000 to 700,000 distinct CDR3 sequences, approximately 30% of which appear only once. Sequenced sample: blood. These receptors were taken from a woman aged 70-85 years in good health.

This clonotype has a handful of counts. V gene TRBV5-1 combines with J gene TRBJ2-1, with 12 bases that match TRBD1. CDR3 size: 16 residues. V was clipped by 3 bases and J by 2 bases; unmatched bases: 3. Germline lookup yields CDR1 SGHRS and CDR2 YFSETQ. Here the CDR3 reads CASSSGTGGTYNEQFF. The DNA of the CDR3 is TGCGCCAGCAGCTCCGGGACAGGGGGCACCTACAATGAGCAGTTCTTC.

CDR3 DNA sequence: TGTGCCAGCAGCTTTTCAGAGGGCGCAAAAAACATTCAGTACTTC. Protein product: CASSFSEGAKNIQYF. The chain joins TRBV7-2 to TRBJ2-4; D perhaps matches TRBD2 (5 bases). This CDR3 is 15 amino acids long. Germline V lookup: CDR1 SGHTA, CDR2 FQGNSA. Trimming stripped 3 bases from V and 4 bases from J, with 13 bases between.

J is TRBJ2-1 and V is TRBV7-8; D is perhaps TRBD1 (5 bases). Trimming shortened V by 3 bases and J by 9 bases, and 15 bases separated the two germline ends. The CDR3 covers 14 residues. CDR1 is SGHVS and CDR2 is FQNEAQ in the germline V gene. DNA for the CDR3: TGTGCCAGCAGCTTCCTGCCCCAGGGCGTTGAGCAGTTCTTC. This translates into CASSFLPQGVEQFF. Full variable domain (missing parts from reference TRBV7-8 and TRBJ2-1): GAGVSQSPRYKVAKRGQDVALRCDPISGHVSLFWYQQALGQGPEFLTYFQNEAQLDKSGLPSDRFFAERPEGSVSTLKIQRTQQEDSAVYLCASSFLPQGVEQFFGPGTRLTVL.

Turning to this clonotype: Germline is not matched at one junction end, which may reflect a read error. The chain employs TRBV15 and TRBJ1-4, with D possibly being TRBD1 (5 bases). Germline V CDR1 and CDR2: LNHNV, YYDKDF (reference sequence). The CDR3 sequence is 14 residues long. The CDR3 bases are TGTGCCACTAGCAGAGACGGGGGGAGTGAAAAACTGTTTTTT. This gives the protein CATSRDGGSEKLFF.

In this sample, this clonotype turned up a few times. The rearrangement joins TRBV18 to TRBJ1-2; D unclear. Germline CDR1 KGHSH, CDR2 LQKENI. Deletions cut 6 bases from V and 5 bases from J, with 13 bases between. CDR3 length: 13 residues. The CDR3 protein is CASSTQSGYGYTF. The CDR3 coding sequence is TGTGCCAGCTCGACCCAGTCGGGGTATGGCTACACCTTC. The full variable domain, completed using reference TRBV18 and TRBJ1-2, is NAGVMQNPRHLVRRRGQEARLRCSPMKGHSHVYWYRQLPEEGLKFMVYLQKENIIDESGMPKERFSAEFPKEGPSILRIQQVVRGDSAAYFCASSTQSGYGYTFGSGTRLTVV.

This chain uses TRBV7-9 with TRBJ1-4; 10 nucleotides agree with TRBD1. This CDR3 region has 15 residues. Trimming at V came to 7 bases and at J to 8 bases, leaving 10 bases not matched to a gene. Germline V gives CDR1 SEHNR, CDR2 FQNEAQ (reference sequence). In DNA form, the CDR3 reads TGTGCCAGCACCGTCGGGACAGGGGTACAGGAAAAACTGTTTTTT. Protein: CASTVGTGVQEKLFF.

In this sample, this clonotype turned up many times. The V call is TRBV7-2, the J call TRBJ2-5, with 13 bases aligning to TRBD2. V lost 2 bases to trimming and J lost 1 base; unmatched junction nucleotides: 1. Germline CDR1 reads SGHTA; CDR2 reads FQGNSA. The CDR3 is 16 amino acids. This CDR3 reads CASSLRLAGGQETQYF. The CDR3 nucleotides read TGTGCCAGCAGCTTAAGACTAGCGGGGGGCCAAGAGACCCAGTACTTC.

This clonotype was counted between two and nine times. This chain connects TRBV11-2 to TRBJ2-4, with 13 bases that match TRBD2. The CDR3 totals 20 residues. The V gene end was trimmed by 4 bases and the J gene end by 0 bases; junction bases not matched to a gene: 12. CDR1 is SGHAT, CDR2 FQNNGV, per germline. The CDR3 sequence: CASSWETGLAGRVAKNIQYF. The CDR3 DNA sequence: TGTGCCAGCAGCTGGGAAACGGGACTAGCGGGGAGGGTAGCCAAAAACATTCAGTACTTC.

CDR3 in amino acids: CASSGGSGSSYNEQFF. The DNA of the CDR3 is TGCGCCAGCAGCGGGGGGAGCGGGAGCTCCTACAATGAGCAGTTCTTC. The chain combines TRBV5-1 with TRBJ2-1; TRBD2 matches at 8 bases. This CDR3 comprises 16 residues. The V gene end was trimmed by 4 bases and the J gene end by 0 bases; junction bases not matched to a gene: 6. Germline CDR1 is SGHRS and CDR2 is YFSETQ.

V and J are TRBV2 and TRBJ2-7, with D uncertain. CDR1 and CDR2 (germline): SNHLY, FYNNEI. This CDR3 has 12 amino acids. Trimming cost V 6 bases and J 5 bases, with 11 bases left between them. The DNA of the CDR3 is TGTGCCAGCAGGGAATCAGGACACGAGCAGTACTTC. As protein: CASRESGHEQYF. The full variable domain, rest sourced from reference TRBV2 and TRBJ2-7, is EPEVTQTPSHQVTQMGQEVILRCVPISNHLYFYWYRQILGQKVEFLVSFYNNEISEKSEIFDDQFSVERPDGSNFTLKIRSTKLEDSAMYFCASRESGHEQYFGPGTRLTVT.

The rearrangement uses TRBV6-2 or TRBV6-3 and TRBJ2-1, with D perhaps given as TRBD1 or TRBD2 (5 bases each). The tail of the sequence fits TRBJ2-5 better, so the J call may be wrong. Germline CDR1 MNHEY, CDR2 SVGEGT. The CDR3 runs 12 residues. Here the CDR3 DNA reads TGTGCCAGCGGGGGTTCATCAGAGACCCAGTACTTC. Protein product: CASGGSSETQYF.

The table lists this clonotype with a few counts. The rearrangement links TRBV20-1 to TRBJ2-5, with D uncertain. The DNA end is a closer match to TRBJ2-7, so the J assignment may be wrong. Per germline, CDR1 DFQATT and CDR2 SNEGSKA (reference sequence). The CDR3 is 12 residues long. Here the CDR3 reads CSASSTSYEQYF. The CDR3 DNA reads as TGCAGTGCTAGCTCAACGTCCTACGAGCAGTACTTC.

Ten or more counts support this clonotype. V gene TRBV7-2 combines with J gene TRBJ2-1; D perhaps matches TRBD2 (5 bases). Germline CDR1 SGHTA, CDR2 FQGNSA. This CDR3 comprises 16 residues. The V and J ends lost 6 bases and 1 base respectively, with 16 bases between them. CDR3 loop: CASRSFVGESYNEQFF. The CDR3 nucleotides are TGTGCCAGCAGGTCTTTCGTCGGGGAGTCCTACAATGAGCAGTTCTTC.

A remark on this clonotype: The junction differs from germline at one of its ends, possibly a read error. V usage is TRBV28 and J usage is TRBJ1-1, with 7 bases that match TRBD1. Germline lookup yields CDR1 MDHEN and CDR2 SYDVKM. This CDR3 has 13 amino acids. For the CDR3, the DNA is TGTACCAGCAGAAGGACAGGGAACACTGAAGCTTTCTTT. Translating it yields CTSRRTGNTEAFF.

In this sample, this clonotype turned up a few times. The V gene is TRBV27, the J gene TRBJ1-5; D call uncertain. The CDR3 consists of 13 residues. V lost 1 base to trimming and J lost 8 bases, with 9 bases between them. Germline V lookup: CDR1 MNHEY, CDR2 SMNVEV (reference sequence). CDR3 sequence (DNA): TGTGCCAGCAGTTTATGGCGTGAAGAGCCCCAGCATTTT. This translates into CASSLWREEPQHF.

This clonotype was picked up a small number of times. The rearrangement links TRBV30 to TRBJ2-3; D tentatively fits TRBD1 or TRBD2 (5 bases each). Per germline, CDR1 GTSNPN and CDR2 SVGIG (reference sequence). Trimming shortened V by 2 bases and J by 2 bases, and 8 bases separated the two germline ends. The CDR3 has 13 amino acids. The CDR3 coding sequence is TGTGCCTGGAGTCGGGGCCTCACAGATACGCAGTATTTT. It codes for CAWSRGLTDTQYF. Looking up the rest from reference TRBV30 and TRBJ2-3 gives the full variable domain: SQTIHQWPATLVQPVGSPLSLECTVEGTSNPNLYWYRQAAGRGLQLLFYSVGIGQISSEVPQNLSASRPQDRQFILSSKKLLLSDSGFYLCAWSRGLTDTQYFGPGTRLTVL.

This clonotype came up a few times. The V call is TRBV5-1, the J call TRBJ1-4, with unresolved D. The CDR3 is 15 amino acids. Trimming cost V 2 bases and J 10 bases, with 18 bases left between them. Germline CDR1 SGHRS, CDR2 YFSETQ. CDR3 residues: CASSLGLSEGLKLFF. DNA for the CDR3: TGCGCCAGCAGCTTAGGACTTAGTGAAGGATTAAAACTGTTTTTT.

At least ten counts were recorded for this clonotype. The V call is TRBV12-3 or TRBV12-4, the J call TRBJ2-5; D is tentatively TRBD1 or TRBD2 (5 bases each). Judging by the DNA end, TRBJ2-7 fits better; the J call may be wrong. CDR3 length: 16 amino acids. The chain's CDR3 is CASSFGGTLDRYEQYF. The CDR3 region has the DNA TGTGCCAGCAGTTTTGGGGGTACCCTAGATCGGTACGAGCAGTACTTC.

DNA of the CDR3: TGTGCCAGCAAAGAGGGAGCCTCCTACGAGCAGTACTTC. It codes for CASKEGASYEQYF. The V and J genes are TRBV6-1 and TRBJ2-7, with D possibly being TRBD2 (5 bases). Trimming shortened V by 7 bases and J by 0 bases, and 10 bases separated the two germline ends. Germline V gene data show CDR1 as MNHNS and CDR2 as SASEGT. The CDR3 loop spans 13 amino acids.

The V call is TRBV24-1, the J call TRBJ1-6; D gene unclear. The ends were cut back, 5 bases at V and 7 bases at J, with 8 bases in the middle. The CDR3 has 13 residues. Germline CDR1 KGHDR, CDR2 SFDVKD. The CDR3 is CATSGAENSPLHF. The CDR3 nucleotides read TGTGCCACCAGTGGGGCTGAGAATTCACCCCTCCACTTT.

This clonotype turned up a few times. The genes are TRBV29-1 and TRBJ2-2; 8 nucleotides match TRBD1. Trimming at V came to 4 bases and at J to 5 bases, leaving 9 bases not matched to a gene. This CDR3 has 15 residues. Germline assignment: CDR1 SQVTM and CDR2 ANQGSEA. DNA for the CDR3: TGCAGCGTTGGGTCAGGGGGCCTCTCGACCGGGGAGCTGTTTTTT. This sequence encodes CSVGSGGLSTGELFF.

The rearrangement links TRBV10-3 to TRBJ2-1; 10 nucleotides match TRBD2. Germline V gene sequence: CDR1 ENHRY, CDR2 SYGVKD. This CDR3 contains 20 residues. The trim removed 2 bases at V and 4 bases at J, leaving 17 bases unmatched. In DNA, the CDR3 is TGTGCCATCAGTGAGAGGCTAGCGGGGGTCGCTCGGAGGGGTTACAATGAGCAGTTCTTC. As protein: CAISERLAGVARRGYNEQFF.

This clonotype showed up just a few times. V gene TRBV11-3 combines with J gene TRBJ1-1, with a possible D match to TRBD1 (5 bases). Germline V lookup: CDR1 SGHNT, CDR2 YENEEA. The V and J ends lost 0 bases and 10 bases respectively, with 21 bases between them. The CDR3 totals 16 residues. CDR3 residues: CASSLDERDGTPGAFF. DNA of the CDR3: TGTGCCAGCAGCTTAGATGAGAGGGACGGCACCCCCGGAGCTTTCTTT.